The 26 T cell receptor beta chains presented below share a single source sample, sequenced in a study of vaccination and CD4 T cells after COVID-19. With the Oncomine TCR Beta short-read assay, DNA from cultured CD4+ T cells was sequenced. TCRdb called the PCR reads again in MiXCR, with one record for every CDR3 protein. Of over 15,000 distinct CDR3 sequences in the sample, around a third were seen once. Treatment here: approximately nine-day PBMC culture with coronavirus spike peptide pools or control peptides (ViraFEST assay). These receptors' targets are unknown. The material sequenced was CD4+ T cells from blood, cultured in vitro, taken before SARS-CoV-2 vaccination. These receptors came from a human donor who received a COVID-19 vaccine.

This clonotype was seen a handful of times. The chain combines TRBV10-3 with TRBJ1-6; tentatively, D is TRBD1 (5 bases). The CDR3 loop spans 15 amino acids. Germline values: CDR1 ENHRY, CDR2 SYGVKD. V was shortened by 4 bases and J by 5 bases, with 12 bases between the two germline ends. CDR3 amino acids: CAISGTGGNNSPLHF. CDR3 bases: TGTGCCATCAGTGGGACGGGGGGGAATAATTCACCCCTCCACTTT.

The chain couples TRBV10-3 to TRBJ1-3; 9 nucleotides line up with TRBD1. Per germline, CDR1 ENHRY and CDR2 SYGVKD. V lost 3 bases and J lost 2; bases outside the gene matches: 5. The CDR3 contains 16 residues. The CDR3 nucleotides read TGTGCCATCAGTGACCCCCGGGACAGGGCTGGAAACACCATATATTTT. Residues: CAISDPRDRAGNTIYF.

The V and J genes are TRBV12-3 or TRBV12-4 and TRBJ1-5; 8 bases map to TRBD1. Trimming at V came to 5 bases and at J to 9 bases, leaving 3 bases not matched to a gene. This CDR3 has 12 amino acids. CDR3 nucleotide sequence: TGTGCCAGCAGTCCAGGACAGGGGCCCCAGCATTTT. Translating it yields CASSPGQGPQHF.

This clonotype has a handful of counts. This rearrangement joins TRBV19 to TRBJ1-5; D possibly corresponds to TRBD1 (6 bases). Per germline, CDR1 LNHDA and CDR2 SQIVND (reference sequence). This CDR3 spans 16 amino acids. V was pared by 3 bases and J by 6 bases, with 18 bases between. The CDR3 loop reads CASSISPGTSIQPQHF. The DNA for the CDR3 is TGTGCCAGTAGTATTAGTCCCGGGACATCGATTCAGCCCCAGCATTTT.

Details on this clonotype: Germline is not matched at one junction end, which may reflect a read error. The CDR3 bases are TGTGCCAGCAGTCCCGAGAGGGGTCTTTCACCTCTCCACTTT. As protein: CASSPERGLSPLHF. The V gene is TRBV6-1, the J gene TRBJ1-6, with D possibly being TRBD1 (5 bases). The germline V gene encodes CDR1 MNHNS and CDR2 SASEGT. CDR3 size: 14 residues.

Only a few counts were recorded for this clonotype. The chain uses TRBV7-2 and TRBJ2-7; tentative D call: TRBD1 (5 bases). Trimming removed 1 base at V and 2 bases at J, with 6 bases between. Germline CDR1 and CDR2: SGHTA and FQGNSA. The CDR3 contains 13 residues. CDR3 amino acids: CASSLEDTYEQYF. DNA of the CDR3: TGTGCCAGCAGCTTAGAGGACACCTACGAGCAGTACTTC. Using reference TRBV7-2 and TRBJ2-7 for the parts outside the CDR3, the full variable domain is GAGVSQSPSNKVTEKGKDVELRCDPISGHTALYWYRQSLGQGLEFLIYFQGNSAPDKSGLPSDRFSAERTGGSVSTLTIQRTQQEDSAVYLCASSLEDTYEQYFGPGTRLTVT.

The V gene is TRBV23-1, the J gene TRBJ1-1; D might be TRBD1 (5 bases). TRBV23-1 is an ORF; its function is uncertain. V lost 0 bases to trimming and J lost 1 base, with 21 bases between them. The CDR3 has 19 amino acids. The CDR3 loop is CASSQSESRHPTANTEAFF. The DNA of the CDR3 is TGCGCCAGCAGTCAATCTGAGTCTCGGCACCCGACAGCGAACACTGAAGCTTTCTTT.

This chain uses TRBV4-2 with TRBJ1-4; 10 bases are a match to TRBD1. The CDR3 has 15 residues. Germline CDR1 is LGHNA and CDR2 is YNFKEQ. Germline trimming cut 1 base from V and 6 bases from J; bases unmatched to any gene: 2. The chain's CDR3 is CASSQGTGGDEKLFF. Here the CDR3 DNA reads TGTGCCAGCAGCCAAGGGACAGGGGGAGATGAAAAACTGTTTTTT.

The chain employs TRBV5-1 and TRBJ1-2, with D hard to call. V was pared by 0 bases and J by 4 bases, with 10 bases between. The CDR3 covers 14 residues. Germline CDR1 reads SGHRS; CDR2 reads YFSETQ. The CDR3 reads CASSLDSQPYGYTF. CDR3 bases: TGCGCCAGCAGCTTGGACAGCCAACCCTATGGCTACACCTTC.

The V gene is TRBV29-1, the J gene TRBJ1-2, with unresolved D. Germline V gene lookup returns CDR1 SQVTM and CDR2 ANQGSEA. The CDR3 is 12 amino acids. V shed 2 bases and J shed 7 bases, with 11 bases lying between them. The CDR3 here is CSVESAVGGYTF. The CDR3 DNA is TGCAGCGTTGAATCGGCAGTCGGTGGCTACACCTTC.

This clonotype occurred a few times. J is TRBJ1-4 and V is TRBV19, with a possible D match to TRBD1 (6 bases). V was shortened by 7 bases and J by 5 bases, with 14 bases between the two germline ends. Germline V gene sequence: CDR1 LNHDA, CDR2 SQIVND (reference sequence). The CDR3 is made up of 14 amino acids. The chain's CDR3 is CASMKGHRNEKLFF. The CDR3 nucleotides read TGTGCCAGTATGAAGGGACACCGGAATGAAAAACTGTTTTTT. The full variable domain, in which reference TRBV19 and TRBJ1-4 provide the parts outside the CDR3, is DGGITQSPKYLFRKEGQNVTLSCEQNLNHDAMYWYRQDPGQGLRLIYYSQIVNDFQKGDIAEGYSVSREKKESFPLTVTSAQKNPTAFYLCASMKGHRNEKLFFGSGTQLSVL.

The V gene is TRBV24-1, the J gene TRBJ2-3, with D possibly matching TRBD1 (5 bases). The germline gives CDR1 KGHDR, CDR2 SFDVKD. CDR3 size: 16 residues. V shed 4 bases and J shed 2 bases, with 15 bases lying between them. The CDR3 loop is CATSEDTSNYTDTQYF. CDR3 in DNA: TGTGCCACCAGTGAGGACACCTCAAATTACACAGATACGCAGTATTTT.

The chain uses TRBV30 and TRBJ2-3, with 7 bases fitting TRBD2. With V trimmed by 1 base and J by 2 bases, 9 bases remained unmatched. Germline loops: CDR1 GTSNPN, CDR2 SVGIG (reference sequence). The CDR3 loop spans 16 amino acids. The CDR3 coding sequence is TGTGCCTGGAGTGGTGGAAGCGGGGTATACACAGATACGCAGTATTTT. Amino acid sequence: CAWSGGSGVYTDTQYF.

There are a few counts of this clonotype. This sequence joins TRBV6-5 and TRBJ2-2; 8 bases are shared with TRBD2. The length of the CDR3 is 16 residues. The junction had 2 bases not matched to a gene; V was cut back by 1 base and J by 1 base. Germline CDR1 MNHEY, CDR2 SVGAGI. The CDR3 DNA is TGTGCCAGCAGTTACTTTGCGGGGGGGAACACCGGGGAGCTGTTTTTT. It yields the protein CASSYFAGGNTGELFF.

The chain combines TRBV30 with TRBJ1-2; the D gene is possibly TRBD1 (6 bases). V gave up 4 bases and J gave up 1 base, with 16 bases separating them. Germline V gene lookup returns CDR1 GTSNPN and CDR2 SVGIG (reference sequence). CDR3 length: 15 amino acids. The CDR3 sequence is CAWIPGQPFNYGYTF. The CDR3 nucleotides read TGTGCCTGGATTCCGGGACAACCCTTTAACTATGGCTACACCTTC.

This clonotype is deemed medium-sized (0.01 to 0.1%). The chain couples TRBV15 to TRBJ1-6, with D perhaps TRBD1 (5 bases). Trimming pared 1 base from V and 13 bases from J, leaving 20 bases between. CDR1 and CDR2 (germline): LNHNV, YYDKDF (reference sequence). The CDR3 totals 16 residues. CDR3 nucleotide sequence: TGTGCCACCAGCAGAGGGGGCAGGGAACAAGTGTCCCCCCTCCACTTT. Residues: CATSRGGREQVSPLHF.

The rearrangement uses TRBV2 and TRBJ2-5; D is ambiguous. The CDR3 length is 13 residues. Deletions cut 4 bases from V and 2 bases from J, with 8 bases between. From germline, CDR1 is SNHLY and CDR2 FYNNEI. The CDR3 bases are TGTGCCAGCAGTGCCAACCTACAAGAGACCCAGTACTTC. It translates to CASSANLQETQYF.

In this sample, this clonotype turned up a few times. The chain joins TRBV7-6 to TRBJ2-2; 13 bases are a match to TRBD2. V lost 5 bases and J lost 6; bases outside the gene matches: 3. Germline V gene data show CDR1 as SGHVS and CDR2 as FNYEAQ. The CDR3 extends over 15 amino acids. CDR3 sequence: CASSLTSGGPGELFF. DNA for the CDR3: TGTGCCAGCAGCCTGACTAGCGGGGGGCCCGGGGAGCTGTTTTTT.

The gene calls are TRBV20-1 and TRBJ2-1; D gene ambiguous. Between the trimmed V and J ends, which lost 4 bases and 0 bases, there was a span of 13 bases. The CDR3 spans 15 residues. The V gene's germline CDR1 is DFQATT and CDR2 SNEGSKA (reference sequence). CDR3 nucleotides: TGCAGTGCTACACACGGCCCCAGCTCCTACAATGAGCAGTTCTTC. Encoded protein: CSATHGPSSYNEQFF.

In its sample, this clonotype was seen a few times. J is TRBJ1-1 and V is TRBV24-1; tentatively, D is TRBD1 (5 bases). V lost 7 bases and J 3 bases, leaving 17 bases between the germline ends. The CDR3 has 15 residues. Germline CDR1 is KGHDR and CDR2 is SFDVKD. In nucleotides, the CDR3 is TGTGCCACCAGAATAACAGGAATTATAGACACTGAAGCTTTCTTT. Residues: CATRITGIIDTEAFF.

The chain is built from TRBV11-3 and TRBJ1-1; no definite D call. Germline CDR1 reads SGHNT; CDR2 reads YENEEA. The CDR3 is made up of 13 amino acids. Trimming left V 1 base short and J 3 bases short, with 6 bases between. The CDR3 reads CASSLGVDTEAFF. The CDR3 DNA follows: TGTGCCAGCAGCTTAGGGGTCGACACTGAAGCTTTCTTT.

In its sample, this clonotype was seen a few times. The chain recombines TRBV7-2 with TRBJ1-2; a weak D match, TRBD1 (5 bases). Trimming removed 1 base from V and 4 bases from J, with 16 bases in between. Germline CDR1 and CDR2: SGHTA and FQGNSA. The CDR3 runs to 16 residues. CDR3 nucleotide sequence: TGTGCCAGCAGCTTAGTTATCGGGCAGGGCGGCTATGGCTACACCTTC. Residues: CASSLVIGQGGYGYTF.

V usage is TRBV20-1 and J usage is TRBJ1-2; 7 bases are shared with TRBD1. V shed 3 bases, J shed 0 bases, and the junction held 10 bases outside the gene matches. The germline V gene encodes CDR1 DFQATT and CDR2 SNEGSKA (reference sequence). The CDR3 runs to 16 residues. The chain's CDR3 is CSASETGRVTNYGYTF. DNA of the CDR3: TGCAGTGCTAGTGAGACAGGGAGAGTGACTAACTATGGCTACACCTTC.

This clonotype rates as medium-sized. The chain couples TRBV7-2 to TRBJ2-3, with D perhaps TRBD2 (6 bases). Germline lookup yields CDR1 SGHTA and CDR2 FQGNSA. The CDR3 has 18 residues. Trimming stripped 7 bases from V and 0 bases from J, with 23 bases between. The CDR3 spells CASTAGWGGDVSTDTQYF. The CDR3 DNA sequence: TGTGCCAGCACCGCCGGGTGGGGCGGGGACGTAAGCACAGATACGCAGTATTTT.

This chain connects TRBV21-1 to TRBJ2-7; the listed D gene, TRBD1, was not tested against the DNA. TRBV21-1 has pseudogene status. CDR3 size: 15 residues. CDR3 amino acids: CASSNLIGVAPEQYF. In DNA form, the CDR3 reads TGTGCCAGCAGCAACCTGATAGGAGTCGCCCCCGAGCAGTACTTC.

This clonotype came up a few times. V is TRBV20-1 and J is TRBJ2-3, with unresolved D. Trimming left V 1 base short and J 2 bases short, with 13 bases between. The germline V gene has CDR1 DFQATT and CDR2 SNEGSKA (reference sequence). The CDR3 is made up of 15 amino acids. CDR3 in DNA: TGCAGTGCTAGAGCATTCTCTGAAAACACAGATACGCAGTATTTT. Its translation is CSARAFSENTDTQYF.